This T cell receptor (beta chain) was found in a study of T cells in Graves' hyperthyroidism and ophthalmopathy. As for the study in general: Before treatment of any kind, peripheral blood was taken at initial diagnosis.

Findings and limits, study-wide: It was a median around 6 months before onset that the model predicted ophthalmopathy. Most thyroid clonotypes with frequency above 0.001 were detected in blood.

The V gene's germline CDR1 is MDHEN and CDR2 SYDVKM. The CDR3 extends over 14 amino acids. Trimming took 2 bases from V and 5 from J, leaving 10 bases between them. In its sample, this clonotype was seen many times. As yet, its antigen is unknown. Amplification targeted TCR beta CDR3 regions from RNA transcripts. Researchers ran a first-round RT-PCR on the TCR CDR3 using the HTBI primer set. TCRdb redid the calling of the multiplex PCR reads with MiXCR, one entry per CDR3 protein. Among about 350,000 distinct CDR3 sequences, about 18% were seen once, and the ten largest hold about a third. Sequencing input: blood. The receptor was isolated from a woman between 25 and 40 years old with Graves' hyperthyroidism that later progressed to Graves' ophthalmopathy. The gene calls are TRBV28 and TRBJ2-1; D uncertain. The CDR3 sequence is CASSLPLPDNEQFF. The CDR3 region has the DNA TGTGCCAGCAGTTTACCGCTACCTGACAATGAGCAGTTCTTC.